This TCR beta chain was recovered during a study of shared clonotypes between healthy human individuals (dated by TCRdb to 2020 to 2022). Concerning the study at large: The cohort comprised two women and a few men aged 18 to 49 years. Leukapheresis yielded between about 0.94 and 9 billion PBMCs per donor. For each donor, CD4 naive and CD4 memory were each given three plates, CD8 naive was given two plates, and CD8 memory was given one plate. To increase sequencing depth and limit assay-specific biases, TCR repertoire library preparation and sequencing were carried out by different laboratories using diverse techniques. The study deeply sequenced blood TCR repertoires of roughly five healthy adults to estimate repertoire size and the extent of clonotype sharing between individuals. What the study reported, not specific to this receptor: Higher generation probabilities were observed for clonotypes shared by all four sorted-subset donors than for non-shared clonotypes. Even with the large sequencing depth, rarefaction of the sorted-subset datasets indicated that sequencing was incomplete. Estimated clonotype richness was generally larger for naive than for memory subsets. The genetic and exposure-history diversity represented was limited by the small number of donors. When several donors were compared, the shared fraction of clonotypes was 5% to 6.5% for naive CD4, about 4% for naive CD8, roughly 2.5% for memory CD4, and less than 0.45% for memory CD8. Sampling was restricted to blood, and TCR repertoires in tissue are likely to differ from TCR repertoires in blood. Pairwise subsampling indicated that sequencing depth was expected to affect the degree of clonotype sharing among donors.

Worth noting for this clone: The clone's antigen remains unknown. No much larger clone exists at a distance of one base, and base qualities are not known.

The donors were healthy, HIV-negative adults with no recently reported acute infections or vaccinations. Every donor was a Caucasian adult living in Nashville, Tennessee, USA. CD4+ T cells were enriched by magnetic negative selection; naive cells were then positively selected on CD45RA, and the negative fraction formed the memory subset. After blood collection by leukapheresis, PBMCs were isolated using Ficoll-Histopaque density gradient centrifugation and then cryopreserved in the vapor phase of liquid nitrogen. Purity and quantity of every magnetically sorted T cell population were checked by analytical flow cytometry. Each sorted fraction had its genomic DNA isolated and then quantified by UV absorbance on a Nanodrop 2000c. From the germline V gene, CDR1 is MDHEN and CDR2 is SYDVKM. At the junction V is shortened by 5 bases and J by 2 bases; bases outside the gene matches: 7. Including cysteine and phenylalanine, the CDR3 has 15 amino acids. Just CDR3 DNA is preserved here, 45 bases in frame from base 1.

TCR CDR3 regions were amplified from genomic DNA by multiplex PCR using the deep immunoSEQ assay. Extracted genomic DNA from each cell subset was distributed evenly across all wells of several immunoSEQ 96-well plates, and each plate was treated as a replicate. Each replicate PCR for sorted subsets received approximately 200 ng genomic DNA, equal to about 29,000 T cell genomes. Purified libraries were measured with a Qubit 3.0 fluorometer, size-checked on a Bioanalyzer 2100, and measured again with the KAPA Library Quantification kit. A separate single-read 150-cycle Illumina NextSeq 550 flow cell was used to sequence each immunoSEQ 96-well plate. The original pipeline was this. Because only junctional sequences without quality scores were contained in the immunoSEQ output, filtering matching that applied to full-length reads could not be performed. Sequences were annotated with PyIR, a Python wrapper for IgBLAST v1.9, and V/J genes and CDR3 were assigned using IMGT germline references. Any read was removed if the V/J assignment was weak (E-value above 1e-6), the CDR3 was missing, or the read contained stop codons, out-of-frame junctions, or ambiguous translated residues. V3J clonotypes were defined as sequences sharing the same inferred V gene, J gene, and CDR3 amino acid sequence. Percentage overlap between repertoires was calculated by dividing the number of shared unique clonotypes by the size of the smaller repertoire. Three approaches were used to assess repertoire richness: RTK rarefaction, the Chao1 estimator, and Recon v2.1 estimates of unobserved clonotypes. Generation probabilities for all TCRbeta clonotypes obtained by the gDNA method from a few donors were computed using OLGA. This is the immuneACCESS table as TCRdb keeps it, with only in-frame sequences that have V and J called. A part of the clones is gone; compared with another copy, unresolved V genes explain less than half, and the rest is unexplained. Clone size and V and J calls were adopted from that table, with D and trimming inferred from the DNA. The sample table shows a few million clones, and 85% to 95% are seen once. In total, the top ten clones hold approximately 0.39% of the sample.

Material: naive CD4+ T cells from PBMCs. The label giving this sample's cell subset or site can be read as: CD45RA+ positively selected. The V gene is TRBV28 and the J gene is TRBJ2-7; 9 nucleotides in the junction match TRBD2. The origin of this receptor is a man between 18 and 35 years old in good health. Some clones in this sample may be carry-over from other donors' samples. CDR3 sequence: CASSVTSGPAYEQYF. The base sequence is TGTGCCAGCAGTGTCACTAGCGGGCCCGCCTACGAGCAGTACTTC.